Below, 17 T cell receptor beta chains from the same sample are listed, as sequenced in a study of immune cell composition in non-small cell lung cancer. Libraries were prepared by immunoSEQ multiplex PCR; TCRdb keeps only in-frame clonotypes and omits some of them. Of some 13,000 clones listed, around three quarters are singletons. Material: lung tumor tissue. The receptor set was obtained from a human donor with non-small cell lung cancer.

This sequence joins TRBV30 and TRBJ1-5, with TRBD1 matching 10 bases. The CDR3 extends over 15 amino acids. V lost 3 bases to trimming and J lost 6 bases; unmatched junction nucleotides: 8. The germline gives CDR1 GTSNPN, CDR2 SVGIG (reference sequence). CDR3 DNA: TGTGCCTGGAGCATCCCGGGACAGGGGTTTCAGCCCCAGCATTTT. Protein sequence: CAWSIPGQGFQPQHF.

The rearrangement uses TRBV28 and TRBJ2-6; 7 bases are shared with TRBD2. With V trimmed by 5 bases and J by 4 bases, 14 bases remained unmatched. CDR1 MDHEN and CDR2 SYDVKM come from the germline V gene. CDR3 length: 18 residues. The CDR3 protein is CASSPGGAGVRGANVLTF. CDR3 DNA: TGTGCCAGCAGTCCAGGCGGGGCGGGAGTGAGGGGGGCCAACGTCCTGACTTTC.

V is TRBV2 and J is TRBJ1-1; TRBD1 matches at 9 bases. V dropped 5 bases and J dropped 5; count of bases not matched to a gene: 3. Germline V gives CDR1 SNHLY, CDR2 FYNNEI. The CDR3 extends over 13 amino acids. The CDR3 region is CASSRQGGTEAFF. CDR3 in DNA: TGTGCCAGCAGTAGACAGGGGGGAACTGAAGCTTTCTTT.

The V and J genes are TRBV19 and TRBJ2-7, with TRBD1 identical over 8 bases. This CDR3 is built from 14 residues. CDR1 is LNHDA and CDR2 is SQIVND in the germline V gene (reference sequence). With 4 bases clipped from V and 1 base from J, the junction kept 3 bases outside the gene matches. The CDR3 reads CASSTGQGSYEQYF. The DNA for the CDR3 is TGTGCCAGTAGTACCGGACAGGGATCCTACGAGCAGTACTTC.

The V call is TRBV4-2, the J call TRBJ2-7; the D is unclear. CDR1 and CDR2 from the germline V gene are LGHNA and YNFKEQ. The CDR3 length is 15 residues. V was cut by 0 bases and J by 5 bases, with 14 bases left in between. The CDR3 loop is CASSQDQYSFNEQYF. The DNA for the CDR3 is TGTGCCAGCAGCCAAGATCAATACAGTTTCAACGAGCAGTACTTC.

The chain uses TRBV19 and TRBJ2-7, with 8 bases that match TRBD2. Germline CDR1 and CDR2: LNHDA and SQIVND (reference sequence). The CDR3 runs 15 residues. The ends lost 5 bases at V and 6 bases at J; junction bases unmatched: 12. The CDR3 DNA reads as TGTGCCAGTAGTGCCGGACTAGCTATTTATCGCGAGCAGTACTTC. It yields the protein CASSAGLAIYREQYF.

The chain has TRBV6-6 and TRBJ2-1; TRBD1 matches at 9 bases. The trim removed 4 bases at V and 9 bases at J, leaving 10 bases unmatched. Germline values: CDR1 MNHNY, CDR2 SVGAGI (reference sequence). The CDR3 has 15 amino acids. The DNA of the CDR3 is TGTGCCAGCAGTTCATCCGGGACAGGGACGGGTGAGCAGTTCTTC. This codes for CASSSSGTGTGEQFF.

The rearrangement joins TRBV2 to TRBJ1-1, with D possibly matching TRBD1 (5 bases). The CDR3 has 14 amino acids. Between the trimmed V and J ends, which lost 7 bases and 0 bases, there was a span of 12 bases. The germline gives CDR1 SNHLY, CDR2 FYNNEI. CDR3 protein: CASTIQVMNTEAFF. The DNA for the CDR3 is TGTGCCAGCACAATACAGGTCATGAACACTGAAGCTTTCTTT.

This clone was detected only once. The rearrangement links TRBV6-1 to TRBJ1-2; TRBD1 is a possible D gene (6 bases). CDR1 is MNHNS, CDR2 SASEGT, per germline. The CDR3 sequence is 14 residues long. V was trimmed by 6 bases and J by 0 bases, leaving 11 bases between them. Written as DNA, the CDR3 is TGTGCCAGCAGAGCCGGGACAACTAACTATGGCTACACCTTC. Translating gives CASRAGTTNYGYTF.

The CDR3 sequence is CASSPAGQGFGDEQFF. In nucleotides, the CDR3 is TGCGCCAGCAGCCCGGCGGGACAGGGGTTTGGGGATGAGCAGTTCTTC. The genes are TRBV4-1 and TRBJ2-1; 10 bases align to TRBD1. J gave up 8 bases and V 4 bases, and 11 bases lay outside the gene matches. Germline assignment: CDR1 MGHRA and CDR2 YSYEKL. The CDR3 is 16 amino acids.

This chain uses TRBV25-1 with TRBJ2-7, with 9 bases fitting TRBD1. The CDR3 sequence is 13 residues long. CDR1 is MGHDK, CDR2 SYGVNS, per germline. The junction had 7 bases not matched to a gene; V was cut back by 8 bases and J by 5 bases. CDR3 nucleotides: TGTGCCAGCGGCAGACAGGGGGGTGACGAGCAGTACTTC. Translated, it gives CASGRQGGDEQYF.

The chain employs TRBV5-1 and TRBJ1-4, with D tentatively TRBD1 (6 bases). Trimming stripped 4 bases from V and 7 bases from J, with 17 bases between. In germline, CDR1 is SGHRS, CDR2 YFSETQ. This CDR3 is built from 15 residues. CDR3 sequence (DNA): TGCGCCAGCAGCCCCCGGGCCCAGGGGATTGAAAAACTGTTTTTT. Its protein is CASSPRAQGIEKLFF.

V is TRBV2 and J is TRBJ1-2; unclear D gene. Germline V lookup: CDR1 SNHLY, CDR2 FYNNEI. This CDR3 region has 10 residues. V lost 6 bases and J lost 8, with 7 bases in between. DNA of the CDR3: TGTGCCAGCAGGTTACAGGGCTACACCTTC. The encoded protein is CASRLQGYTF.

The chain uses TRBV9 and TRBJ2-7, with 7 bases identical to TRBD1. Trimming at V came to 3 bases and at J to 5 bases, leaving 14 bases not matched to a gene. Germline V gene sequence: CDR1 SGDLS, CDR2 YYNGEE. The CDR3 extends over 16 amino acids. The CDR3 DNA follows: TGTGCCAGCAGCGCTACCCGAAGGGGTGACAGGGACGAGCAGTACTTC. Translation: CASSATRRGDRDEQYF.

This chain links TRBV7-6 with TRBJ2-7; D may be TRBD1 (6 bases). Trimming cost V 4 bases and J 0 bases, with 16 bases left between them. The CDR3 sequence is 16 residues long. Germline CDR1 and CDR2: SGHVS and FNYEAQ. CDR3 coding DNA: TGTGCCAGCAGCTCGACGACAGGCCCCAGCTCCTACGAGCAGTACTTC. Residues: CASSSTTGPSSYEQYF.

This chain links TRBV4-3 with TRBJ2-5; 10 bases fit TRBD2. CDR1 and CDR2 from the germline V gene are LGHNA and YSLEER. The CDR3 spans 17 residues. The V and J ends lost 0 bases and 5 bases, in that order; junction bases with no gene match: 9. Written as DNA, the CDR3 is TGCGCCAGCAGCCAAGATCAAAGCGGGGGGGCACGGGAGACCCAGTACTTC. Protein sequence: CASSQDQSGGARETQYF.

The chain uses TRBV5-6 and TRBJ1-2, with 7 bases that match TRBD1. CDR1 is SGHDT, CDR2 YYEEEE, per germline. V lost 2 bases to trimming and J lost 6 bases; unmatched junction nucleotides: 4. CDR3 size: 13 residues. This chain's CDR3 is CASSFGQEDGYTF. The CDR3 nucleotides are TGTGCCAGCAGCTTCGGACAGGAGGATGGCTACACCTTC.